The T cell receptor beta chain under discussion was sequenced for a study of blood T cell repertoires in COVID-19. The repertoire was sequenced with immunoSEQ multiplex PCR; TCRdb's copy has only in-frame clones and lacks some. The repertoire holds some 60,000 clones, about three quarters seen once, with approximately 21% in the top ten. V was clipped by 2 bases and J by 3 bases, with 16 bases between them. This CDR3 comprises 16 residues. CDR1 is SGHRS and CDR2 is YFSETQ in the germline V gene. A word on this clone: This sample also contains other DNA sequences that code for the same CDR3.

The gene calls are TRBV5-1 and TRBJ2-3; a weak D match, TRBD1 (5 bases). This clonotype was sampled from a young man with COVID-19, enrolled during active disease. The sample taken for sequencing was peripheral blood. CDR3 DNA sequence: TGCGCCAGCAGCTTAGTTTTTAGGACATCTACAGATACGCAGTATTTT. This encodes CASSLVFRTSTDTQYF.